This T cell receptor beta chain was captured in a study of cytomegalovirus exposure and HLA in healthy donors. Study results and caveats: A further, later analysis showed that HLA-associated TCR beta chains (compared with equally common others) were more clonally expanded. TCR beta sequences numbering under 20,000 were associated with HLA alleles at 0.05 false discovery rate in a later analysis.

Donors were nominally healthy when sampled, though unrecorded immune exposures were likely. The PCR had 60 Vbeta and 13 Jbeta primers. Repertoires were generated with immunoSEQ multiplex PCR, while TCRdb's copy carries only in-frame clones and drops some. The sample lists about 140,000 clones, roughly 77% occurring once. Trimming cost V 3 bases and J 5 bases, with 13 bases left between them. This CDR3 has 14 residues. Germline V lookup: CDR1 MNHNY, CDR2 SVGAGI (reference sequence). Comment on this clone: The antigen remains unidentified.

The chain joins TRBV6-6 to TRBJ1-1; unclear D gene. The receptor's source is a man aged 35 to 55 in good health and CMV-seronegative. The specimen sequenced was PBMCs. CDR3 DNA: TGTGCCAGCAGTTATCGTCCAGGTGATACTGAAGCTTTCTTT. Its protein product is CASSYRPGDTEAFF.